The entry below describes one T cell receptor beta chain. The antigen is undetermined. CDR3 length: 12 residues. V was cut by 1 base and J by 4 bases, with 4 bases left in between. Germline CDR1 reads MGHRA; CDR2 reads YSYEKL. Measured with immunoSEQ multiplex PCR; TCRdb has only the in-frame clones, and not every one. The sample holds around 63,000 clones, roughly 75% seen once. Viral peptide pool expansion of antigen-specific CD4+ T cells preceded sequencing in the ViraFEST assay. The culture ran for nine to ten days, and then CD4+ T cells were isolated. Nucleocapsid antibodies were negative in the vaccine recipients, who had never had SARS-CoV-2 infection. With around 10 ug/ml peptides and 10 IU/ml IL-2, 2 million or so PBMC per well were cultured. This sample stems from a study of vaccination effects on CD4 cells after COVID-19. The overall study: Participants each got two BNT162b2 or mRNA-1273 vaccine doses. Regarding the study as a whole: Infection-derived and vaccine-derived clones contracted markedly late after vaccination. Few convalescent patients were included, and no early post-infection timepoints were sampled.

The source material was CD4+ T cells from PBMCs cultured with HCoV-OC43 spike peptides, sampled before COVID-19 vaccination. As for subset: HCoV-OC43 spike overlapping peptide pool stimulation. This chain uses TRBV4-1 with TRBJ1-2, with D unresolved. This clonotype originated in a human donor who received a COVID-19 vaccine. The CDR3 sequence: CASSQGPYGYTF. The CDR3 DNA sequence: TGCGCCAGCAGCCAAGGCCCCTATGGCTACACCTTC.